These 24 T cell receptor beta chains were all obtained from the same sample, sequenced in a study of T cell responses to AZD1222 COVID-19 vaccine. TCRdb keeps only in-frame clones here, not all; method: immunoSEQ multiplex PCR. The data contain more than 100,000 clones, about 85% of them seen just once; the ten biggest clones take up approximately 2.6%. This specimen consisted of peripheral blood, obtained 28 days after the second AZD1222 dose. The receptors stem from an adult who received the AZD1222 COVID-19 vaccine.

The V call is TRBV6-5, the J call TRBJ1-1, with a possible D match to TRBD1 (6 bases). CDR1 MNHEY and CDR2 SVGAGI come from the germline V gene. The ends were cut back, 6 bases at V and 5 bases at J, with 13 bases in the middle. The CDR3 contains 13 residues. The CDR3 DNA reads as TGTGCCAGCAGACCTACAGGGAGTACTGAAGCTTTCTTT. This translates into CASRPTGSTEAFF.

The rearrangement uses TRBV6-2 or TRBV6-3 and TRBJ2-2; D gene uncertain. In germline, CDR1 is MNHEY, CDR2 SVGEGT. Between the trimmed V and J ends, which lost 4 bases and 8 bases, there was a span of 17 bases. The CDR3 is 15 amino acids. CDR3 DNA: TGTGCCAGCAGTTCCGGGTTCGGACCAGCTGGGGAGCTGTTTTTT. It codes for CASSSGFGPAGELFF.

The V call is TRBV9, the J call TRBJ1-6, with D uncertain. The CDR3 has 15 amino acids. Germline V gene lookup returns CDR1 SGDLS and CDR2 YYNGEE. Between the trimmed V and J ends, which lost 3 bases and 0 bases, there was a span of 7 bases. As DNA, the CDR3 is TGTGCCAGCAGCGGACGGAGCTCCTATAATTCACCCCTCCACTTT. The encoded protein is CASSGRSSYNSPLHF.

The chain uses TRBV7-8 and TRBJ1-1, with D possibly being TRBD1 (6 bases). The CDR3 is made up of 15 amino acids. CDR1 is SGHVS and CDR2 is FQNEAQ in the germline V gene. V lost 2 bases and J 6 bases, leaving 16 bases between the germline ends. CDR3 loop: CASSLHGAGDAEAFF. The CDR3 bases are TGTGCCAGCAGCTTACACGGAGCAGGGGACGCTGAAGCTTTCTTT.

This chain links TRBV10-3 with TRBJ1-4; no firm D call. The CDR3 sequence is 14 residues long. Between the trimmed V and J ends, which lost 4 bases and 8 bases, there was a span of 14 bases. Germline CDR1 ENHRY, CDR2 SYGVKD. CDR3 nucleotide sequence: TGTGCCATCAGTGTGGGCAGCCCGTGGGAAAAACTGTTTTTT. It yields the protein CAISVGSPWEKLFF.

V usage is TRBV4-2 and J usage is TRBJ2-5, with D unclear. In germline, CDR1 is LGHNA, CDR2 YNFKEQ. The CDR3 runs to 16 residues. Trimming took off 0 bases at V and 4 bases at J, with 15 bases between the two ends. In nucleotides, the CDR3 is TGTGCCAGCAGCCAAGATACTGGGTCTCAGGCAGAGACCCAGTACTTC. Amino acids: CASSQDTGSQAETQYF.

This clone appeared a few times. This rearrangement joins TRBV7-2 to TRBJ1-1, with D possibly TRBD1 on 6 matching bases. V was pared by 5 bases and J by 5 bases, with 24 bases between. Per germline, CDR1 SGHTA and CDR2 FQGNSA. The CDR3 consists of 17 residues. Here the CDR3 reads CASSPMGGTGFGTEAFF. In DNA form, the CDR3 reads TGTGCCAGCAGCCCAATGGGGGGCACAGGGTTTGGGACTGAAGCTTTCTTT.

The CDR3 coding sequence is TGTGCCAGTAGTATCGACAGGGGTACCACAGATACGCAGTATTTT. Protein: CASSIDRGTTDTQYF. The chain couples TRBV19 to TRBJ2-3; TRBD1 matches 8 bases. Unmatched junction bases numbered 4, after V lost 3 bases and J lost 2 bases. The germline gives CDR1 LNHDA, CDR2 SQIVND (reference sequence). The CDR3 spans 15 residues.

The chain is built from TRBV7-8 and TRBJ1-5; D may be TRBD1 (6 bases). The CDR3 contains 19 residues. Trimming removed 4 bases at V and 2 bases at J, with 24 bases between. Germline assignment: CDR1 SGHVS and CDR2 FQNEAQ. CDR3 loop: CASSSIAIWIQGGNQPQHF. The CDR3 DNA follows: TGTGCCAGCAGCTCGATTGCGATCTGGATACAGGGAGGCAATCAGCCCCAGCATTTT.

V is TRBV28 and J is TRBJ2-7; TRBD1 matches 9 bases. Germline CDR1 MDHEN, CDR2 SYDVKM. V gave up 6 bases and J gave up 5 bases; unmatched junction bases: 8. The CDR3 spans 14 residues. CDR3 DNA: TGTGCCAGCAGGACAGGGGGTCGATGGAACGAGCAGTACTTC. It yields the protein CASRTGGRWNEQYF.

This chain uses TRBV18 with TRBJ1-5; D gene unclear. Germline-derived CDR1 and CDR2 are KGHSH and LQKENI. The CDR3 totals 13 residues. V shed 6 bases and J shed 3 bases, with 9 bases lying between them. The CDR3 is CASSSAYNQPQHF. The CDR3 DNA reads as TGTGCCAGCTCCTCAGCGTACAATCAGCCCCAGCATTTT.

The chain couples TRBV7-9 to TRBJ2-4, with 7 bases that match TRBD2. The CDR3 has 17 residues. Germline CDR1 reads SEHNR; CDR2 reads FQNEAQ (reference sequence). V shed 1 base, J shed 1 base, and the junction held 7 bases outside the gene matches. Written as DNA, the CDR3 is TGTGCCAGCAGCTTAGAAGTAGCGGGTCTCGCCAAAAACATTCAGTACTTC. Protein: CASSLEVAGLAKNIQYF.

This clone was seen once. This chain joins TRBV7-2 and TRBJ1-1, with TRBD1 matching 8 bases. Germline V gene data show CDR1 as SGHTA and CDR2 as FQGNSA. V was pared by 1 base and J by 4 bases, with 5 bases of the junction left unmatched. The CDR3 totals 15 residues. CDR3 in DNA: TGTGCCAGCAGCTTAGAAGGACAGGGTGTCACTGAAGCTTTCTTT. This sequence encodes CASSLEGQGVTEAFF.

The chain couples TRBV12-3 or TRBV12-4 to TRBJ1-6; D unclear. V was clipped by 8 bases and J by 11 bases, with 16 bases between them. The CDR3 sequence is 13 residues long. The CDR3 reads CASSSGSYTPLHF. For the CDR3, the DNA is TGTGCCAGCTCCTCCGGCAGCTATACACCCCTCCACTTT.

CDR3 DNA: TGTGCCAGCACCCTTTCGGGGGGGAACACTGAAGCTTTCTTT. Encoded protein: CASTLSGGNTEAFF. The chain joins TRBV27 to TRBJ1-1; the D gene is possibly TRBD1 (5 bases). Germline CDR1 is MNHEY and CDR2 is SMNVEV (reference sequence). Trimming removed 7 bases at V and 1 base at J, with 13 bases between. This CDR3 spans 14 amino acids.

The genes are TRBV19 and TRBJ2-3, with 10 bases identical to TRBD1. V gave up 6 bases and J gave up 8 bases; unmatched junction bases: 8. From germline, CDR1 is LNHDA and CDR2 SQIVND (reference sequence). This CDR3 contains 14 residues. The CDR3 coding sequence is TGTGCCAGTAGGACAGGGGGCCGAGGTGGTACGCAGTATTTT. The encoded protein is CASRTGGRGGTQYF.

CDR3 DNA sequence: TGTGCCAGCAGCTTGGGACCGTATAGCAATCAGCCCCAGCATTTT. The encoded protein is CASSLGPYSNQPQHF. The chain carries TRBV5-4 and TRBJ1-5; D not certain. The V and J ends lost 0 bases and 0 bases respectively, with 7 bases between them. The V gene's germline CDR1 is SGHNT and CDR2 YYREEE (reference sequence). This CDR3 has 15 residues.

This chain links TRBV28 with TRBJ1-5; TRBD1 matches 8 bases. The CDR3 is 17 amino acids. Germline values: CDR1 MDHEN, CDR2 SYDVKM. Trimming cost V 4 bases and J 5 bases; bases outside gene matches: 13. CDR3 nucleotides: TGTGCCAGCAGTTCTCACACGGACAGGGCAGCAGATCAGCCCCAGCATTTT. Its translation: CASSSHTDRAADQPQHF.

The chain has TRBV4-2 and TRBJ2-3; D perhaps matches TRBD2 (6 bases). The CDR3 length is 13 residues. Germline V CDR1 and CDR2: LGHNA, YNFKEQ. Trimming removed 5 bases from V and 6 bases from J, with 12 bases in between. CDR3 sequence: CASSTRLVDTQYF. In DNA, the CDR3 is TGTGCCAGCAGCACCCGACTAGTGGATACGCAGTATTTT.

The CDR3 sequence: CAGLTDYGYTF. The CDR3, as DNA: TGTGCCGGCCTGACCGACTATGGCTACACCTTC. The chain employs TRBV7-9 and TRBJ1-2; D is unclear. V lost 11 bases and J lost 3, with 10 bases in between. The CDR3 covers 11 residues. From germline, CDR1 is SEHNR and CDR2 FQNEAQ (reference sequence).

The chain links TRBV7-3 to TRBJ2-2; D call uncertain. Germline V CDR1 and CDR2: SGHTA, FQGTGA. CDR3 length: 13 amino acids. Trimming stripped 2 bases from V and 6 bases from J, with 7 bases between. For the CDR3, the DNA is TGTGCCAGCAGCTTAGTGAGGTCCGGGGAGCTGTTTTTT. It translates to CASSLVRSGELFF. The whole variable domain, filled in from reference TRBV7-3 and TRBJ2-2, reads GAGVSQTPSNKVTEKGKYVELRCDPISGHTALYWYRQSLGQGPEFLIYFQGTGAADDSGLPNDRFFAVRPEGSVSTLKIQRTERGDSAVYLCASSLVRSGELFFGEGSRLTVL.

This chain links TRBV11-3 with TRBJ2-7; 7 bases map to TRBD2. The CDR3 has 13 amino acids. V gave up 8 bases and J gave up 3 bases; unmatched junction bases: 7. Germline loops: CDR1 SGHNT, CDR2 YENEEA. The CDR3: CASPLADIYEQYF. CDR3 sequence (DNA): TGTGCCAGCCCCCTAGCGGACATCTACGAGCAGTACTTC.

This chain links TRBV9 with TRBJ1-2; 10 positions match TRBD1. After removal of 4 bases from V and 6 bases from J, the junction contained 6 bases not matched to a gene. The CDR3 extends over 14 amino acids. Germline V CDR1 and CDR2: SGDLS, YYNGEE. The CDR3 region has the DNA TGTGCCAGCAGCATGACAGGGGGCGTCGATGGCTACACCTTC. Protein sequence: CASSMTGGVDGYTF. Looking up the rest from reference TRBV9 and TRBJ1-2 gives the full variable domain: DSGVTQTPKHLITATGQRVTLRCSPRSGDLSVYWYQQSLDQGLQFLIQYYNGEERAKGNILERFSAQQFPDLHSELNLSSLELGDSALYFCASSMTGGVDGYTFGSGTRLTVV.

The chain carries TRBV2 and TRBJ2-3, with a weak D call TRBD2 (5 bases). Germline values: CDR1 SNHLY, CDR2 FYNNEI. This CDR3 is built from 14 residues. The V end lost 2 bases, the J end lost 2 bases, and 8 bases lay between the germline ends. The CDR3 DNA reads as TGTGCCAGCAGTGAACTAGCTCCCACAGATACGCAGTATTTT. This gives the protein CASSELAPTDTQYF.